This T cell receptor beta chain derives from a study of blood T cell repertoires in COVID-19. CDR3 length equals 15 residues. V dropped 6 bases and J dropped 6 bases, with 17 bases sitting between them. Looked up from germline, CDR1 is KGHDR and CDR2 is SFDVKD. Participants' reported clinical history set cohort assignment. Clones were sequenced by immunoSEQ multiplex PCR, and TCRdb holds only the in-frame ones, with some missing. The sample gives approximately 330,000 clones, roughly 89% of which show up once; roughly a tenth is in the top ten. This sequence joins TRBV24-1 and TRBJ2-1; weak D call: TRBD2 (6 bases). The sample was PBMCs or T cells enriched from blood (not recorded which). This clonotype originated in a woman in her 30s who had recovered from COVID-19. CDR3 in DNA: TGTGCCACCAGTTTGTCGGCGGGACGGGGCAATGAGCAGTTCTTC. It is translated as CATSLSAGRGNEQFF.